This note documents a single T cell receptor (beta chain) sequence. The data stem from a study of cytotoxic CD8 clonotypes in ibrutinib-treated CLL. Study as a whole: On average, around 85,000 productive rearrangements and 255,043 productive templates per sample.

Here immunoSEQ multiplex PCR was the method, and the copy in TCRdb shows in-frame clones only, minus some. The repertoire holds about 200,000 clones, with roughly 72% as singletons. The germline V and J ends were trimmed by 5 bases and 7 bases, with 15 bases remaining between them. The CDR3 length is 14 residues. Germline CDR1 is MNHNY and CDR2 is SVGAGI (reference sequence). The specimen comprised PBMCs, sampled after 24 months of ibrutinib treatment. The sequence came from a human donor with chronic lymphocytic leukemia. The rearrangement joins TRBV6-6 to TRBJ1-5; maybe TRBD1 (5 bases). The CDR3 loop reads CASSDRAPGQPQHF. CDR3 coding DNA: TGTGCCAGCAGTGACAGAGCCCCAGGGCAGCCCCAGCATTTT.